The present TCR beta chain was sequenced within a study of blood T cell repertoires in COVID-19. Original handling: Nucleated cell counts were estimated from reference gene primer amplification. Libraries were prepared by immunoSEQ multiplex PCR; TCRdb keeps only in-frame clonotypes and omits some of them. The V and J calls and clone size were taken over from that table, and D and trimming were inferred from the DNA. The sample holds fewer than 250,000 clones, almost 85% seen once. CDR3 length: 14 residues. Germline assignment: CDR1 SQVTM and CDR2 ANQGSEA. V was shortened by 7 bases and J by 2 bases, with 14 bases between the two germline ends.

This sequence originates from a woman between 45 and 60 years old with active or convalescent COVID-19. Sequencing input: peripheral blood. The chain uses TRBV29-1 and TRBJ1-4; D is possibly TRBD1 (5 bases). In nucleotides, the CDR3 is TGCAGCGCCCGACTAGGGGTGACTAATGAAAAACTGTTTTTT. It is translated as CSARLGVTNEKLFF.